This T cell receptor beta chain is drawn from a study of cytotoxic CD8 clonotypes in ibrutinib-treated CLL. Profiling relied on immunoSEQ multiplex PCR, and the TCRdb table lists in-frame clones only, not all of them. The table has roughly 200,000 clones, around 72% seen once. Germline CDR1 and CDR2: GTSNPN and SVGIG (reference sequence). Germline trimming cut 0 bases from V and 3 bases from J; bases unmatched to any gene: 6. This CDR3 has 16 amino acids. The TCR was taken from a human donor with chronic lymphocytic leukemia. The chain links TRBV30 to TRBJ1-4, with TRBD1 identical over 8 bases. The source material was PBMCs, sampled after 24 months of ibrutinib treatment. CDR3 sequence reads: CAWSVQGGQSNEKLFF. CDR3 sequence (DNA): TGTGCCTGGAGTGTACAGGGGGGACAGTCTAATGAAAAACTGTTTTTT.